Below are 29 T cell receptor beta chains sequenced from a single sample in a study of cytomegalovirus exposure and HLA in healthy donors. Here immunoSEQ multiplex PCR was the method, and the copy in TCRdb shows in-frame clones only, minus some. The sample carries under 250,000 clones, less than 85% recorded once. Sequences were obtained from PBMCs. All receptors come from a woman between 18 and 29 years old in good health and CMV-seronegative.

This rearrangement joins TRBV6-5 to TRBJ2-7, with D tentatively TRBD1 (7 bases). This CDR3 has 15 residues. Between the trimmed V and J ends, which lost 4 bases and 3 bases, there was a span of 16 bases. Germline CDR1 reads MNHEY; CDR2 reads SVGAGI. The CDR3 is CASSSRGTALYEQYF. CDR3 DNA: TGTGCCAGCAGTTCTCGCGGGACAGCTCTCTACGAGCAGTACTTC.

This clone appeared once. The chain is built from TRBV19 and TRBJ1-4, with D possibly TRBD1 on 5 matching bases. V shed 1 base and J shed 11 bases, with 11 bases lying between them. The CDR3 runs 13 residues. Germline V gives CDR1 LNHDA, CDR2 SQIVND (reference sequence). The CDR3 DNA follows: TGTGCCAGTAGTATAGGACAGCGATATAAACTGTTTTTT. Protein product: CASSIGQRYKLFF.

The chain links TRBV5-1 to TRBJ2-1, with unresolved D. This CDR3 has 16 residues. Germline V lookup: CDR1 SGHRS, CDR2 YFSETQ. V was trimmed by 2 bases and J by 6 bases, leaving 18 bases between them. CDR3 DNA: TGCGCCAGCAGCTTAAAGTCTATAGTAACGACCAATGAGCAGTTCTTC. Its translation is CASSLKSIVTTNEQFF.

The chain links TRBV5-8 to TRBJ1-2; TRBD1 might be the D (5 bases). Trimming took off 4 bases at V and 2 bases at J, with 15 bases between the two ends. CDR1 and CDR2 from the germline V gene are SGHTS and YDEGEE. The CDR3 spans 15 residues. CDR3 bases: TGTGCCAGCAGCCCACGGGACCGAATAAACTATGGCTACACCTTC. Amino acid sequence: CASSPRDRINYGYTF.

V is TRBV7-3 and J is TRBJ2-3; D not resolved. There are 16 residues in the CDR3. V was cut by 2 bases and J by 3 bases, with 15 bases left in between. Germline CDR1 SGHTA, CDR2 FQGTGA. The CDR3 spells CASSLFSPELTDTQYF. The CDR3 nucleotides read TGTGCCAGCAGCTTATTTAGTCCGGAATTGACAGATACGCAGTATTTT.

The chain recombines TRBV5-1 with TRBJ2-2, with D unclear. The germline V and J ends were trimmed by 4 bases and 0 bases, with 13 bases remaining between them. CDR1 SGHRS and CDR2 YFSETQ come from the germline V gene. The CDR3 loop spans 16 amino acids. The CDR3 loop reads CASSAEGPPNTGELFF. In nucleotides, the CDR3 is TGCGCCAGCAGCGCGGAAGGGCCCCCGAACACCGGGGAGCTGTTTTTT. Together with reference TRBV5-1 and TRBJ2-2, the CDR3 gives the full variable domain: KAGVTQTPRYLIKTRGQQVTLSCSPISGHRSVSWYQQTPGQGLQFLFEYFSETQRNKGNFPGRFSGRQFSNSRSEMNVSTLELGDSALYLCASSAEGPPNTGELFFGEGSRLTVL.

The rearrangement joins TRBV5-4 to TRBJ2-3; 10 bases line up with TRBD2. The CDR3 has 15 residues. V shed 0 bases and J 5 bases; nucleotides not matched to a gene: 3. The V gene's germline CDR1 is SGHNT and CDR2 YYREEE (reference sequence). The CDR3 protein is CASSLEREGVDTQYF. The CDR3 bases are TGTGCCAGCAGCTTGGAGCGGGAGGGCGTAGATACGCAGTATTTT.

The rearrangement links TRBV4-2 to TRBJ2-5; D unclear. The length of the CDR3 is 13 residues. Trimming pared 0 bases from V and 5 bases from J, leaving 7 bases between. Germline V CDR1 and CDR2: LGHNA, YNFKEQ. The CDR3, as DNA: TGTGCCAGCAGCCAAGATACTCAGGAGACCCAGTACTTC. The encoded protein is CASSQDTQETQYF.

The genes are TRBV28 and TRBJ1-2; no reliable D call. The CDR3 has 15 residues. The germline CDR1 and CDR2 sequences are MDHEN and SYDVKM. Trimming pared 6 bases from V and 2 bases from J, leaving 16 bases between. CDR3 amino acids: CASSQPSRLNYGYTF. The CDR3 DNA reads TGTGCCAGCAGCCAACCCAGTAGACTAAACTATGGCTACACCTTC.

The chain is built from TRBV29-1 and TRBJ2-2; D possibly matches TRBD1 or TRBD2 (6 bases each). The CDR3 runs 16 residues. The ends were cut back, 4 bases at V and 0 bases at J, with 15 bases in the middle. Germline V gene lookup returns CDR1 SQVTM and CDR2 ANQGSEA. The CDR3 reads CSVGGGLIANTGELFF. In DNA, the CDR3 is TGCAGCGTTGGAGGGGGACTGATCGCGAACACCGGGGAGCTGTTTTTT.

The V and J genes are TRBV27 and TRBJ1-6, with D hard to call. Trimming left V 3 bases short and J 0 bases short, with 6 bases between. This CDR3 contains 15 residues. In germline, CDR1 is MNHEY, CDR2 SMNVEV (reference sequence). The CDR3 spells CASSLGSSYNSPLHF. CDR3 DNA sequence: TGTGCCAGCAGTTTGGGGAGCTCCTATAATTCACCCCTCCACTTT.

The table lists this clone with a few counts. The rearrangement uses TRBV6-6 and TRBJ2-7; D is ambiguous. The CDR3 consists of 12 residues. CDR1 and CDR2 from the germline V gene are MNHNY and SVGAGI (reference sequence). Trimming removed 6 bases from V and 7 bases from J, with 13 bases in between. CDR3 in amino acids: CASRPRTQEQYF. CDR3 bases: TGTGCCAGCAGGCCCCGAACACAGGAGCAGTACTTC.

The CDR3 region is CASSVVGSTNEKLFF. The DNA for the CDR3 is TGTGCCAGCAGCGTAGTGGGGTCAACTAATGAAAAACTGTTTTTT. The chain carries TRBV9 and TRBJ1-4; no clear D gene. The CDR3 consists of 15 residues. V was pared by 0 bases and J by 0 bases, with 6 bases between. Germline-derived CDR1 and CDR2 are SGDLS and YYNGEE.

This chain uses TRBV13 with TRBJ2-7; the D gene is possibly TRBD1 (6 bases). V was trimmed by 5 bases and J by 0 bases, leaving 26 bases between them. CDR3 length: 19 amino acids. The germline CDR1 and CDR2 sequences are PRHDT and FYEKMQ (reference sequence). The CDR3, as DNA: TGTGCCAGCAGCCATCTGGGTCGGGGCCCGACAGGTAGCTCCTACGAGCAGTACTTC. Translating gives CASSHLGRGPTGSSYEQYF.

This rearrangement joins TRBV7-9 to TRBJ2-7, with D tentatively TRBD2 (6 bases). V shed 6 bases and J shed 7 bases, with 19 bases lying between them. Germline loops: CDR1 SEHNR, CDR2 FQNEAQ (reference sequence). This CDR3 is built from 14 residues. CDR3 bases: TGTGCCAGCAGACCTGGCGGGGCGACTAGGGAGCAGTACTTC. It is translated as CASRPGGATREQYF.

V is TRBV19 and J is TRBJ1-1; tentative D call: TRBD1 (5 bases). Germline CDR1 reads LNHDA; CDR2 reads SQIVND (reference sequence). Trimming shortened V by 7 bases and J by 0 bases, and 15 bases separated the two germline ends. The CDR3 contains 15 residues. CDR3 DNA sequence: TGTGCCAGTACCCACGCGGGACTGATGAACACTGAAGCTTTCTTT. Its translation: CASTHAGLMNTEAFF.

This clone occurred a few times. This sequence joins TRBV5-1 and TRBJ1-6; D not resolved. The CDR3 length is 14 residues. V was trimmed by 4 bases and J by 7 bases, leaving 12 bases between them. Germline-derived CDR1 and CDR2 are SGHRS and YFSETQ. The CDR3 reads CASSDRVTNSPLHF. CDR3 nucleotides: TGCGCCAGCAGCGACCGGGTTACAAATTCACCCCTCCACTTT.

V and J are TRBV27 and TRBJ1-3; D might be TRBD1 (5 bases). The CDR3 extends over 15 amino acids. Per germline, CDR1 MNHEY and CDR2 SMNVEV (reference sequence). Trimming cost V 2 bases and J 0 bases, with 8 bases left between them. CDR3 amino acids: CASSLGGSSGNTIYF. CDR3 coding DNA: TGTGCCAGCAGTTTAGGGGGGAGCTCTGGAAACACCATATATTTT.

V is TRBV5-1 and J is TRBJ2-2; TRBD1 matches at 7 bases. This CDR3 has 16 amino acids. Trimming removed 0 bases from V and 5 bases from J; junction bases left unmatched: 7. Germline assignment: CDR1 SGHRS and CDR2 YFSETQ. This chain's CDR3 is CASSLGQGVTTGELFF. CDR3 nucleotide sequence: TGCGCCAGCAGCTTGGGACAGGGAGTTACAACCGGGGAGCTGTTTTTT.

This clone was counted a few times. V gene TRBV18 combines with J gene TRBJ1-2, with D possibly being TRBD1 (6 bases). The CDR3 loop spans 16 amino acids. V was cut by 3 bases and J by 4 bases, with 18 bases left in between. The germline V gene encodes CDR1 KGHSH and CDR2 LQKENI. CDR3 nucleotide sequence: TGTGCCAGCTCACCGCAGGACAGAAACATGGGCTATGGCTACACCTTC. This sequence encodes CASSPQDRNMGYGYTF.

The J gene is TRBJ2-7, the V gene TRBV4-1; maybe TRBD1 (5 bases). Trimming removed 2 bases from V and 1 base from J, with 18 bases in between. The CDR3 loop spans 17 amino acids. Germline-derived CDR1 and CDR2 are MGHRA and YSYEKL. For the CDR3, the DNA is TGCGCCAGCAGCCAATTGGGTACCCTGGCAGGGTCCTACGAGCAGTACTTC. Translated: CASSQLGTLAGSYEQYF.

This clone was detected once. The V gene is TRBV7-6, the J gene TRBJ1-1, with a possible D match to TRBD1 (5 bases). CDR1 is SGHVS and CDR2 is FNYEAQ in the germline V gene. Trimming took 5 bases from V and 6 from J, leaving 19 bases between them. The CDR3 consists of 15 residues. The CDR3 DNA sequence: TGTGCCAGCAGCCCGTTTCGCGGGGGTAACGCTGAAGCTTTCTTT. As protein: CASSPFRGGNAEAFF.

This clone was recorded a few times. CDR3 DNA: TGCAGCGTTTTGGGACTGGCCTCGAGAGAGACCCAGTACTTC. It encodes CSVLGLASRETQYF. J is TRBJ2-5 and V is TRBV29-1, with D possibly being TRBD2 (6 bases). In germline, CDR1 is SQVTM, CDR2 ANQGSEA. The CDR3 is 14 residues long. Deletions cut 5 bases from V and 4 bases from J, with 17 bases between.

This clone is a singleton in its sample. The rearrangement uses TRBV11-2 and TRBJ1-3, with D unclear. Germline lookup yields CDR1 SGHAT and CDR2 FQNNGV. Trimming left V 0 bases short and J 4 bases short, with 4 bases between. The length of the CDR3 is 13 residues. CDR3 residues: CASSLEGGNTIYF. CDR3 in DNA: TGTGCCAGCAGCTTAGAGGGAGGAAACACCATATATTTT.

The V and J genes are TRBV12-5 and TRBJ2-4; 7 bases map to TRBD1. The germline gives CDR1 LGHNT, CDR2 FRNRAP. CDR3 length: 16 residues. V gave up 3 bases and J gave up 4 bases; unmatched junction bases: 9. CDR3: CASGFIHGQDKNIQYF. As DNA, the CDR3 is TGTGCTAGTGGTTTCATCCATGGACAGGATAAAAACATTCAGTACTTC.

There are a few counts of this clone. V gene TRBV19 combines with J gene TRBJ2-5, with TRBD2 identical over 7 bases. V trimming: 5 bases; J trimming: 2 bases; junction bases outside the gene matches: 2. Germline CDR1 reads LNHDA; CDR2 reads SQIVND (reference sequence). This CDR3 spans 13 amino acids. The CDR3 sequence is CASSVGGQETQYF. CDR3 DNA sequence: TGTGCCAGTAGTGTCGGGGGGCAAGAGACCCAGTACTTC.

This chain links TRBV5-1 with TRBJ1-2; TRBD1 aligns across 11 bases. J lost 4 bases, V lost 4 bases, and 9 bases had no gene match. Germline loops: CDR1 SGHRS, CDR2 YFSETQ. The length of the CDR3 is 16 residues. The CDR3 sequence is CASSPGQGAVIYGYTF. CDR3 DNA: TGCGCCAGCAGCCCCGGACAGGGGGCAGTTATCTATGGCTACACCTTC.

V gene TRBV30 combines with J gene TRBJ2-7; D may be TRBD2 (5 bases). From germline, CDR1 is GTSNPN and CDR2 SVGIG (reference sequence). The CDR3 length is 14 residues. Trimming took 3 bases from V and 3 from J, leaving 15 bases between them. CDR3 residues: CAWSLSSPGYEQYF. CDR3 DNA: TGTGCCTGGAGCCTTTCTAGCCCCGGCTACGAGCAGTACTTC.

V usage is TRBV30 and J usage is TRBJ1-2; D gene uncertain. Germline CDR1 reads GTSNPN; CDR2 reads SVGIG (reference sequence). Deletions cut 1 base from V and 7 bases from J, with 4 bases between. The CDR3 contains 10 residues. The CDR3 region has the DNA TGTGCCTGGAGTGAACGTGGCTACACCTTC. It specifies CAWSERGYTF.